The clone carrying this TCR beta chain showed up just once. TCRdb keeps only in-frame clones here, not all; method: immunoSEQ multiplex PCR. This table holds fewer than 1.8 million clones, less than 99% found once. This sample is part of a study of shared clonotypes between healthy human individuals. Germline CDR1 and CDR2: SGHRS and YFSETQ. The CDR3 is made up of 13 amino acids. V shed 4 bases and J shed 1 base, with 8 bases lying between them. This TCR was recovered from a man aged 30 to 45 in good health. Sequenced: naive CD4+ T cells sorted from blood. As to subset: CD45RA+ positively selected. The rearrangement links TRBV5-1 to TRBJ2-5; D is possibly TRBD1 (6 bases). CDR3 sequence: CASSHRVQETQYF. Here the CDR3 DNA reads TGCGCCAGCAGCCACAGGGTCCAAGAGACCCAGTACTTC.